The 28 T cell receptor beta chains below all came from one sample that was sequenced in a study of blood T cell repertoires in COVID-19. Generated by immunoSEQ multiplex PCR, the TCRdb table keeps only in-frame clones and is missing some. This table holds roughly 120,000 clones, approximately 80% found once. Input material: peripheral blood. The receptor set was obtained from an older man with active or convalescent COVID-19.

Comment on this clone: One end of the junction fails to match germline, which may point to a read error. This chain uses TRBV27 with TRBJ2-2; 8 nucleotides agree with TRBD1. The length of the CDR3 is 15 residues. Germline V gene data show CDR1 as MNHEY and CDR2 as SMNVEV (reference sequence). The CDR3 DNA reads as TGTGCCAGCAGGTTATTAGTACAGGGGGCCGGGGAGCTGTTTTTT. This gives the protein CASRLLVQGAGELFF.

The chain couples TRBV4-2 to TRBJ1-3; D is possibly TRBD1 (5 bases). Trimming cost V 0 bases and J 8 bases, with 14 bases left between them. CDR1 and CDR2 (germline): LGHNA, YNFKEQ. This CDR3 is built from 15 residues. This chain's CDR3 is CASSQDPQGTDTIYF. The CDR3, as DNA: TGTGCCAGCAGCCAAGATCCCCAGGGTACCGACACCATATATTTT.

The V and J genes are TRBV6-6 and TRBJ2-7; 8 bases agree with TRBD2. The CDR3 is 14 residues long. The V and J ends lost 5 bases and 0 bases, in that order; junction bases with no gene match: 3. The germline CDR1 and CDR2 sequences are MNHNY and SVGAGI (reference sequence). CDR3 nucleotide sequence: TGTGCCAGCAGTCCCGGGACTAGCTCCTACGAGCAGTACTTC. This translates into CASSPGTSSYEQYF.

The rearrangement links TRBV4-3 to TRBJ1-5; 8 positions agree with TRBD1. CDR3 size: 14 residues. The ends lost 4 bases at V and 6 bases at J; junction bases unmatched: 5. The V gene's germline CDR1 is LGHNA and CDR2 YSLEER. Here the CDR3 DNA reads TGCGCCAGCAGCCCAGATACAGGGGGTCAGCCCCAGCATTTT. Protein sequence: CASSPDTGGQPQHF.

The rearrangement joins TRBV19 to TRBJ1-6, with 7 nucleotides matching TRBD1. The CDR3 totals 15 residues. Germline CDR1 LNHDA, CDR2 SQIVND (reference sequence). J was trimmed by 8 bases and V by 7 bases; bases with no gene match: 11. CDR3 amino acids: CASKRQGGGDSPLHF. DNA for the CDR3: TGTGCCAGTAAGCGACAGGGCGGCGGGGATTCACCCCTCCACTTT.

This clone is a singleton in its sample. The gene calls are TRBV5-1 and TRBJ2-3; TRBD1 is a possible D gene (6 bases). V was clipped by 5 bases and J by 2 bases, with 12 bases between them. Germline V lookup: CDR1 SGHRS, CDR2 YFSETQ. The CDR3 runs 14 residues. Here the CDR3 reads CASRAGAYTDTQYF. Here the CDR3 DNA reads TGCGCCAGCAGGGCAGGGGCCTACACAGATACGCAGTATTTT.

This clone was seen once. The gene calls are TRBV11-3 and TRBJ1-4; 8 bases map to TRBD1. V dropped 5 bases and J dropped 5; count of bases not matched to a gene: 10. Germline V gives CDR1 SGHNT, CDR2 YENEEA. The CDR3 runs to 16 residues. CDR3: CASSPGLDRANEKLFF. DNA for the CDR3: TGTGCCAGCAGCCCGGGGTTGGACAGGGCGAATGAAAAACTGTTTTTT.

J is TRBJ1-2 and V is TRBV29-1; 8 bases map to TRBD1. From germline, CDR1 is SQVTM and CDR2 ANQGSEA. V shed 7 bases, J shed 6 bases, and the junction held 4 bases outside the gene matches. The CDR3 sequence is 11 residues long. This CDR3 is CSATGVDGYTF. CDR3 nucleotides: TGCAGCGCGACAGGGGTTGATGGCTACACCTTC.

This chain joins TRBV7-9 and TRBJ2-3, with a weak D call TRBD2 (5 bases). The CDR3 covers 14 residues. Trimming cost V 4 bases and J 0 bases, with 8 bases left between them. Germline V CDR1 and CDR2: SEHNR, FQNEAQ (reference sequence). The CDR3 reads CASSYTGSTDTQYF. The CDR3 region has the DNA TGTGCCAGCAGCTATACGGGGAGCACAGATACGCAGTATTTT.

The chain uses TRBV19 and TRBJ2-7; D is undetermined. V lost 3 bases and J lost 5, with 8 bases in between. Germline V lookup: CDR1 LNHDA, CDR2 SQIVND (reference sequence). The CDR3 covers 12 residues. The CDR3 DNA sequence: TGTGCCAGTAGTATTTCAGGCCACGAGCAGTACTTC. It is translated as CASSISGHEQYF.

The chain links TRBV2 to TRBJ2-7; D is perhaps TRBD1 (5 bases). Trimming took 4 bases from V and 4 from J, leaving 14 bases between them. CDR1 and CDR2 from the germline V gene are SNHLY and FYNNEI. The CDR3 is 14 amino acids. CDR3 coding DNA: TGTGCCAGCAGTGCCAGGGCTACAGCATACGAGCAGTACTTC. Protein product: CASSARATAYEQYF. The full variable domain, with the rest looked up from reference TRBV2 and TRBJ2-7, is EPEVTQTPSHQVTQMGQEVILRCVPISNHLYFYWYRQILGQKVEFLVSFYNNEISEKSEIFDDQFSVERPDGSNFTLKIRSTKLEDSAMYFCASSARATAYEQYFGPGTRLTVT.

The rearrangement uses TRBV5-6 and TRBJ1-2; D is ambiguous. V lost 0 bases, J lost 2 bases, and 5 bases lay in between. Germline CDR1 SGHDT, CDR2 YYEEEE. The CDR3 is 13 amino acids. The CDR3 nucleotides read TGTGCCAGCAGCTTGGGAGGGAACTATGGCTACACCTTC. Translating it yields CASSLGGNYGYTF.

The genes are TRBV5-8 and TRBJ1-1; D may be TRBD1 (6 bases). There are 14 residues in the CDR3. CDR1 SGHTS and CDR2 YDEGEE come from the germline V gene. The V gene lost 5 bases and the J gene lost 2 bases, with 13 bases spanning the gap. The CDR3 bases are TGTGCCAGCAGTTATAGGACAGTAAACACTGAAGCTTTCTTT. This sequence encodes CASSYRTVNTEAFF.

The V call is TRBV6-5, the J call TRBJ1-1, with D perhaps TRBD1 (6 bases). Per the germline V gene, CDR1 is MNHEY and CDR2 is SVGAGI. Trimming removed 0 bases from V and 5 bases from J, with 16 bases in between. CDR3 size: 16 residues. The CDR3 coding sequence is TGTGCCAGCAGTTACTCTAGTCGGGGACAAGGAACTGAAGCTTTCTTT. This codes for CASSYSSRGQGTEAFF.

DNA for the CDR3: TGCAGCGTTCAGATCGGGACAGGGATCCGCGAGCAGTACTTC. Residues: CSVQIGTGIREQYF. This rearrangement joins TRBV29-1 to TRBJ2-7; 9 bases are shared with TRBD1. The CDR3 consists of 14 residues. J gave up 6 bases and V 5 bases, and 11 bases lay outside the gene matches. CDR1 is SQVTM and CDR2 is ANQGSEA in the germline V gene.

The rearrangement uses TRBV24-1 and TRBJ2-1, with D possibly matching TRBD2 (6 bases). This CDR3 has 17 residues. From germline, CDR1 is KGHDR and CDR2 SFDVKD. With 2 bases removed from V and 1 base from J, the gap between germline ends came to 14 bases. The CDR3 DNA is TGTGCCACCAGTGATTCGAACGGGAGAACGTCCTACAATGAGCAGTTCTTC. Encoded protein: CATSDSNGRTSYNEQFF.

J is TRBJ1-5 and V is TRBV24-1; TRBD1 matches at 7 bases. With 4 bases clipped from V and 5 bases from J, the junction kept 4 bases outside the gene matches. Germline CDR1 reads KGHDR; CDR2 reads SFDVKD. This CDR3 has 14 amino acids. The CDR3: CATSETGFYQPQHF. The CDR3 bases are TGTGCCACCAGTGAGACAGGGTTTTATCAGCCCCAGCATTTT.

This chain uses TRBV7-2 with TRBJ2-3; 10 nucleotides match TRBD2. The CDR3 consists of 16 residues. The J segment lost 3 bases and the V segment lost 2 bases, leaving 5 bases of the junction unmatched. Germline lookup yields CDR1 SGHTA and CDR2 FQGNSA. The CDR3 region is CASSLSRTSGTDTQYF. The CDR3 nucleotides are TGTGCCAGCAGCTTATCCCGGACTAGCGGAACAGATACGCAGTATTTT.

The rearrangement uses TRBV6-2 or TRBV6-3 and TRBJ2-7; no reliable D call. Per germline, CDR1 MNHEY and CDR2 SVGEGT. The V end lost 5 bases, the J end lost 5 bases, and 10 bases lay between the germline ends. The CDR3 sequence is 12 residues long. CDR3 amino acids: CASSTPRHEQYF. CDR3 nucleotides: TGTGCCAGCAGTACCCCGCGCCACGAGCAGTACTTC.

The V gene is TRBV27, the J gene TRBJ1-6; 8 nucleotides match TRBD1. The V and J ends lost 5 bases and 5 bases, in that order; junction bases with no gene match: 8. In germline, CDR1 is MNHEY, CDR2 SMNVEV (reference sequence). This CDR3 has 16 amino acids. For the CDR3, the DNA is TGTGCCAGCAGTCCCTCCCGGACAGGGAATAATTCACCCCTCCACTTT. Its translation is CASSPSRTGNNSPLHF.

This chain uses TRBV7-2 with TRBJ2-3, with 9 bases identical to TRBD2. Germline values: CDR1 SGHTA, CDR2 FQGNSA. The CDR3 consists of 14 residues. Germline trimming cut 4 bases from V and 4 bases from J; bases unmatched to any gene: 3. CDR3 region: CASSSGLAPDTQYF. CDR3 bases: TGTGCCAGCAGCTCAGGACTAGCGCCAGATACGCAGTATTTT.

The chain combines TRBV6-2 or TRBV6-3 with TRBJ2-7; 14 bases line up with TRBD2. V lost 4 bases, J lost 2 bases, and 1 base stayed unmatched. Germline V gives CDR1 MNHEY, CDR2 SVGEGT. The CDR3 contains 15 residues. Here the CDR3 reads CASSSTSGGAYEQYF. The CDR3 region has the DNA TGTGCCAGCAGTTCGACTAGCGGGGGGGCCTACGAGCAGTACTTC.

The CDR3 loop is CASSQGLNTGELFF. The CDR3 bases are TGCGCCAGCAGCCAAGGACTAAACACCGGGGAGCTGTTTTTT. The chain has TRBV4-3 and TRBJ2-2, with a tentative D call TRBD2 (5 bases). The CDR3 runs 14 residues. Germline values: CDR1 LGHNA, CDR2 YSLEER. The V gene lost 1 base and the J gene lost 2 bases, with 5 bases spanning the gap.

The genes are TRBV18 and TRBJ2-3; perhaps TRBD2 as D (6 bases). Trimming took 1 base from V and 4 from J, leaving 12 bases between them. CDR1 and CDR2 (germline): KGHSH, LQKENI. The CDR3 is made up of 15 amino acids. The CDR3 spells CASSPRTGRPDTQYF. The CDR3 region has the DNA TGTGCCAGCTCACCACGAACGGGGAGGCCAGATACGCAGTATTTT. Complete variable domain (other parts from reference TRBV18 and TRBJ2-3): NAGVMQNPRHLVRRRGQEARLRCSPMKGHSHVYWYRQLPEEGLKFMVYLQKENIIDESGMPKERFSAEFPKEGPSILRIQQVVRGDSAAYFCASSPRTGRPDTQYFGPGTRLTVL.

V and J are TRBV30 and TRBJ1-5; 8 bases line up with TRBD1. J gave up 0 bases and V 0 bases, and 16 bases lay outside the gene matches. This CDR3 contains 20 residues. The V gene's germline CDR1 is GTSNPN and CDR2 SVGIG (reference sequence). DNA of the CDR3: TGTGCCTGGAGTGTAAGAAGTACAGGGGGTAAAAGTTATAGCAATCAGCCCCAGCATTTT. This gives the protein CAWSVRSTGGKSYSNQPQHF.

Comment on this clone: In the same sample, other DNA sequences code for this CDR3. V usage is TRBV2 and J usage is TRBJ1-5, with 7 bases identical to TRBD1. In germline, CDR1 is SNHLY, CDR2 FYNNEI. There are 14 residues in the CDR3. V gave up 6 bases and J gave up 4 bases; unmatched junction bases: 6. The CDR3 here is CASSPGQTNQPQHF. The CDR3 DNA reads as TGTGCCAGCAGCCCGGGACAGACTAATCAGCCCCAGCATTTT.

The rearrangement links TRBV5-4 to TRBJ2-7, with 8 bases identical to TRBD1. The germline V gene has CDR1 SGHNT and CDR2 YYREEE (reference sequence). V shed 0 bases, J shed 0 bases, and the junction held 5 bases outside the gene matches. CDR3 length equals 16 residues. DNA for the CDR3: TGTGCCAGCAGCTTGGGTGGGACAGGAGCCTCCTACGAGCAGTACTTC. Translation gives CASSLGGTGASYEQYF.

The gene calls are TRBV4-3 and TRBJ2-3; 14 bases fit TRBD2. Germline V lookup: CDR1 LGHNA, CDR2 YSLEER. This CDR3 has 19 residues. Germline trimming cut 1 base from V and 0 bases from J; bases unmatched to any gene: 6. CDR3 residues: CASSQGGLAGVFSTDTQYF. The CDR3 nucleotides read TGCGCCAGCAGCCAAGGGGGACTAGCGGGGGTCTTTAGCACAGATACGCAGTATTTT.